These T cell receptor beta chains were read from a single sample in a study of cytomegalovirus exposure and HLA in healthy donors. TCRdb's table, derived via immunoSEQ multiplex PCR, lists solely in-frame clones and lacks some. The table shows some 110,000 clones, with 78% occurring only once. The sequencing input was PBMCs. Receptor source: a male donor in good health and CMV-seronegative. The CDR3 runs from the conserved cysteine through the conserved F or W. Each record gives: CDR3 protein, CDR3 DNA, CDR3 length, clone size, J gene, D gene, V gene. D genes are given only for firm matches. The listing skips clone size in some rows; elsewhere it reads once, few, many or a size class.

CDR3: CASRRGPLAGETGELFF; DNA: TGTGCCAGCAGGCGCGGCCCCCTAGCGGGAGAAACCGGGGAGCTGTTTTTT; length: 17; size: once; J: TRBJ2-2; D: TRBD2; V: TRBV7-9
CDR3: CASSQRTTQNTEAFF; DNA: TGCGCCAGCAGCCAACGGACTACCCAGAACACTGAAGCTTTCTTT; length: 15; size: .; J: TRBJ1-1; D: .; V: TRBV5-1
CDR3: CASSWGLAGGKETQYF; DNA: TGTGCCAGCAGCTGGGGCCTCGCGGGAGGGAAAGAGACCCAGTACTTC; length: 16; size: .; J: TRBJ2-5; D: TRBD2; V: TRBV11-3
CDR3: CSVVTVLNTEAFF; DNA: TGCAGCGTTGTGACAGTTCTAAACACTGAAGCTTTCTTT; length: 13; size: .; J: TRBJ1-1; D: .; V: TRBV29-1
CDR3: CASSTTGGSYNEQFF; DNA: TGTGCCAGCAGTACAACGGGGGGATCCTACAATGAGCAGTTCTTC; length: 15; size: .; J: TRBJ2-1; D: TRBD2; V: TRBV2
CDR3: CASSMGGAYEQYF; DNA: TGTGCCAGTAGTATGGGGGGGGCCTACGAGCAGTACTTC; length: 13; size: .; J: TRBJ2-7; D: TRBD2; V: TRBV19
CDR3: CASRDRDRGNYEQYF; DNA: TGTGCCAGCAGGGACCGGGACAGGGGTAACTACGAGCAGTACTTC; length: 15; size: .; J: TRBJ2-7; D: TRBD1; V: TRBV28
CDR3: CASSLDQDEQYF; DNA: TGCGCCAGCAGCTTGGATCAGGACGAGCAGTACTTC; length: 12; size: .; J: TRBJ2-7; D: .; V: TRBV5-1
CDR3: CASSLEQGATGELFF; DNA: TGTGCCAGCAGCTTGGAACAGGGGGCGACCGGGGAGCTGTTTTTT; length: 15; size: .; J: TRBJ2-2; D: TRBD1; V: TRBV5-4
CDR3: CASSLGQGNQPQHF; DNA: TGTGCCAGCAGCTTAGGACAGGGGAATCAGCCCCAGCATTTT; length: 14; size: .; J: TRBJ1-5; D: TRBD1; V: TRBV7-9
CDR3: CASSLRGDYGYTF; DNA: TGTGCCAGCAGCTTGAGGGGCGACTATGGCTACACCTTC; length: 13; size: .; J: TRBJ1-2; D: .; V: TRBV5-5
CDR3: CASRPGRANNEKLFF; DNA: TGCGCCAGCCGACCGGGCAGGGCAAATAATGAAAAACTGTTTTTT; length: 15; size: .; J: TRBJ1-4; D: .; V: TRBV5-1
CDR3: CASSLQGAGGYTF; DNA: TGTGCCAGCAGCTTACAGGGGGCAGGTGGCTACACCTTC; length: 13; size: .; J: TRBJ1-2; D: TRBD1; V: TRBV7-3
CDR3: CASSQGTGYGYTF; DNA: TGTGCCAGCAGCCAAGGGACAGGCTATGGCTACACCTTC; length: 13; size: few; J: TRBJ1-2; D: TRBD1; V: TRBV4-2